Listed here are 10 T cell receptor beta chains from one sample, sequenced in a study of Ad26.COV2.S vaccination and SARS-CoV-2 variants. Noted treatment: over 15 received Ad26.COV2.S at low or high dose, single or two shots; about 5 received placebo; per-sample allocation not given. Material that was analyzed had been drawn on day 63 after the first vaccine or placebo injection. The repertoire was sequenced with immunoSEQ multiplex PCR; TCRdb's copy has only in-frame clones and lacks some. In the table there are a few hundred thousand clones, around 87% of which are singletons. The input for sequencing was peripheral blood, taken in a trial of Ad26.COV2.S vaccine versus placebo. The receptors stem from a person aged 18-60 years who received the Ad26.COV2.S COVID-19 vaccine or a placebo.

This chain links TRBV5-6 with TRBJ2-7; D call uncertain. With 1 base removed from V and 5 bases from J, the gap between germline ends came to 19 bases. Germline assignment: CDR1 SGHDT and CDR2 YYEEEE. The CDR3 loop spans 16 amino acids. The CDR3 nucleotides are TGTGCCAGCAGCTTGCGTTTGATAACAGAAAAGGACGAGCAGTACTTC. This codes for CASSLRLITEKDEQYF.

There are a few counts of this clone. This sequence joins TRBV27 and TRBJ1-5; the D gene is possibly TRBD1 (5 bases). Germline assignment: CDR1 MNHEY and CDR2 SMNVEV (reference sequence). Trimming took off 2 bases at V and 6 bases at J, with 11 bases between the two ends. The CDR3 is 14 residues long. CDR3 nucleotide sequence: TGTGCCAGCAGTTTAAACACCGGGGGTCAGCCCCAGCATTTT. Translated: CASSLNTGGQPQHF.

A word on this clone: One end of the junction is discordant with germline, which a read error may explain. The rearrangement joins TRBV7-7 to TRBJ2-5; 13 bases agree with TRBD2. Germline CDR1 SSHAT, CDR2 FNYEAQ (reference sequence). The CDR3 length is 15 residues. The CDR3 reads CASSIGLAGVETQYF. CDR3 bases: TGTGCTAGCAGCATCGGACTAGCGGGGGTGGAGACCCAGTACTTC.

This clone has only a few counts. This rearrangement joins TRBV7-9 to TRBJ1-4; D is uncertain. CDR1 SEHNR and CDR2 FQNEAQ come from the germline V gene (reference sequence). The CDR3 contains 15 residues. Trimming left V 4 bases short and J 4 bases short, with 13 bases between. The CDR3 region is CASSSTLGINEKLFF. The CDR3 DNA sequence: TGTGCCAGCAGCTCGACGTTAGGGATTAATGAAAAACTGTTTTTT.

The chain links TRBV19 to TRBJ1-2; D unclear. Germline lookup yields CDR1 LNHDA and CDR2 SQIVND (reference sequence). V was trimmed by 2 bases and J by 8 bases, leaving 15 bases between them. The CDR3 spans 14 residues. The CDR3 bases are TGTGCCAGTAGTATAATCGCAAACCTGCCAGGCTACACCTTC. Protein: CASSIIANLPGYTF.

This clone is a singleton in its sample. The V and J genes are TRBV7-9 and TRBJ2-6, with D perhaps TRBD1 (5 bases). CDR3 length equals 15 residues. Trimming left V 6 bases short and J 0 bases short, with 9 bases between. The germline CDR1 and CDR2 sequences are SEHNR and FQNEAQ (reference sequence). CDR3 sequence reads: CASRQGVSGANVLTF. The CDR3 region has the DNA TGTGCCAGCAGGCAAGGGGTCTCTGGGGCCAACGTCCTGACTTTC.

The chain combines TRBV27 with TRBJ2-3, with 7 bases aligning to TRBD1. The CDR3 has 16 amino acids. V lost 7 bases to trimming and J lost 2 bases; unmatched junction nucleotides: 12. In germline, CDR1 is MNHEY, CDR2 SMNVEV (reference sequence). CDR3 sequence: CASKVLPTGNTDTQYF. CDR3 nucleotide sequence: TGTGCCAGCAAAGTCCTCCCGACAGGGAACACAGATACGCAGTATTTT.

This chain joins TRBV2 and TRBJ1-1; no reliable D call. Trimming shortened V by 6 bases and J by 3 bases, and 2 bases separated the two germline ends. In germline, CDR1 is SNHLY, CDR2 FYNNEI. This CDR3 region has 10 residues. CDR3 in amino acids: CASRYTEAFF. The CDR3 DNA reads TGTGCCAGCAGGTACACTGAAGCTTTCTTT.

The CDR3 bases are TGTGCCAGCTCGGGCCCCGGCACCGGGGAGCTGTTTTTT. Its translation: CASSGPGTGELFF. The chain has TRBV18 and TRBJ2-2, with no clear D. The germline V and J ends were trimmed by 6 bases and 4 bases, with 9 bases remaining between them. This CDR3 is 13 amino acids long. The germline V gene encodes CDR1 KGHSH and CDR2 LQKENI. Variable domain in full (rest from reference TRBV18 and TRBJ2-2): NAGVMQNPRHLVRRRGQEARLRCSPMKGHSHVYWYRQLPEEGLKFMVYLQKENIIDESGMPKERFSAEFPKEGPSILRIQQVVRGDSAAYFCASSGPGTGELFFGEGSRLTVL.

V and J are TRBV13 and TRBJ1-6, with D unresolved. CDR1 is PRHDT and CDR2 is FYEKMQ in the germline V gene (reference sequence). The length of the CDR3 is 14 residues. The V and J ends lost 5 bases and 7 bases respectively, with 12 bases between them. In nucleotides, the CDR3 is TGTGCCAGCAGCCACGGTGGAGGAAATTCACCCCTCCACTTT. This gives the protein CASSHGGGNSPLHF.